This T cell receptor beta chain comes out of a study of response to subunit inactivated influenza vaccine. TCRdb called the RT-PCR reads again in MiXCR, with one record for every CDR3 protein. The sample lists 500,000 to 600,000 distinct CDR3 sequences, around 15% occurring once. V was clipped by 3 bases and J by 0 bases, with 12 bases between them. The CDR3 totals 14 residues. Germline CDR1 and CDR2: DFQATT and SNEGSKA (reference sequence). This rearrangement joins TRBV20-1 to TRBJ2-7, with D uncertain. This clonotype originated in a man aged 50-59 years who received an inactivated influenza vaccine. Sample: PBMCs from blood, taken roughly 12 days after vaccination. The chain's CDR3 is CSASGRKSSYEQYF. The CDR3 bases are TGCAGTGCTAGTGGCAGGAAGAGCTCCTACGAGCAGTACTTC.